The 16 T cell receptor beta chains listed next were all sequenced from one sample in a study of cytomegalovirus exposure and HLA in healthy donors. Use of 60 Vbeta and 13 Jbeta primers characterized the PCR. The repertoire was sequenced with immunoSEQ multiplex PCR; TCRdb's copy has only in-frame clones and lacks some. Of about 200,000 clones in the sample, 75% to 80% were seen once. Sequenced material: PBMCs. The receptors stem from a man between 18 and 29 years old in good health and CMV-seronegative.

This chain connects TRBV30 to TRBJ2-1; 12 nucleotides line up with TRBD2. The J segment lost 9 bases and the V segment lost 4 bases, leaving 13 bases of the junction unmatched. This CDR3 is 16 amino acids long. Germline V gene sequence: CDR1 GTSNPN, CDR2 SVGIG (reference sequence). CDR3 region: CAWNSGLAGRGGEQFF. CDR3 nucleotide sequence: TGTGCCTGGAACTCGGGACTAGCGGGCCGGGGGGGTGAGCAGTTCTTC.

V and J are TRBV5-4 and TRBJ2-6; D is unclear. Germline V gene data show CDR1 as SGHNT and CDR2 as YYREEE (reference sequence). This CDR3 region has 15 residues. With 0 bases removed from V and 0 bases from J, the gap between germline ends came to 4 bases. DNA of the CDR3: TGTGCCAGCAGCTTGGACAGCTCTGGGGCCAACGTCCTGACTTTC. This gives the protein CASSLDSSGANVLTF.

V usage is TRBV4-3 and J usage is TRBJ1-1; 7 nucleotides align to TRBD1. V was clipped by 4 bases and J by 5 bases; unmatched bases: 7. The CDR3 length is 14 residues. Per the germline V gene, CDR1 is LGHNA and CDR2 is YSLEER. The CDR3 protein is CASSLSQGETEAFF. CDR3 nucleotide sequence: TGCGCCAGCAGCCTCTCTCAGGGGGAAACTGAAGCTTTCTTT.

This chain connects TRBV28 to TRBJ1-5; 9 bases are shared with TRBD1. From germline, CDR1 is MDHEN and CDR2 SYDVKM. This CDR3 spans 15 amino acids. J was trimmed by 5 bases and V by 8 bases; bases with no gene match: 10. This CDR3 is CASGSGTGSDQPQHF. Here the CDR3 DNA reads TGTGCCAGCGGTTCCGGGACAGGGTCGGATCAGCCCCAGCATTTT.

This rearrangement joins TRBV29-1 to TRBJ2-7, with D hard to call. The germline V gene has CDR1 SQVTM and CDR2 ANQGSEA. The CDR3 runs 11 residues. Trimming removed 8 bases from V and 6 bases from J, with 14 bases in between. CDR3 DNA sequence: TGCAGCTTCCAGCTGGGCGTCGAGCAGTACTTC. Translated, it gives CSFQLGVEQYF.

This chain uses TRBV28 with TRBJ2-7; 16 nucleotides align to TRBD2. Germline V gene data show CDR1 as MDHEN and CDR2 as SYDVKM. The V gene end was trimmed by 6 bases and the J gene end by 6 bases; junction bases not matched to a gene: 11. The CDR3 is made up of 17 amino acids. The CDR3 sequence is CASRPAGTSGRASEQYF. The CDR3 nucleotides read TGTGCCAGCAGACCAGCCGGGACTAGCGGGAGGGCCTCCGAGCAGTACTTC.

The rearrangement joins TRBV19 to TRBJ2-3; 8 positions match TRBD2. The CDR3 runs to 13 residues. Germline V gives CDR1 LNHDA, CDR2 SQIVND (reference sequence). J lost 6 bases, V lost 5 bases, and 4 bases had no gene match. The CDR3 region has the DNA TGTGCCAGTAGTTCCGGGGGGGCCGATACGCAGTATTTT. Translation gives CASSSGGADTQYF. Variable domain in full (rest from reference TRBV19 and TRBJ2-3): DGGITQSPKYLFRKEGQNVTLSCEQNLNHDAMYWYRQDPGQGLRLIYYSQIVNDFQKGDIAEGYSVSREKKESFPLTVTSAQKNPTAFYLCASSSGGADTQYFGPGTRLTVL.

This chain joins TRBV4-2 and TRBJ2-7; tentatively, D is TRBD1 (5 bases). Between the trimmed V and J ends, which lost 0 bases and 2 bases, there was a span of 11 bases. The CDR3 is 15 residues long. Looked up from germline, CDR1 is LGHNA and CDR2 is YNFKEQ. The CDR3 bases are TGTGCCAGCAGCCAAGATGGGGCAGGTCCCTACGAGCAGTACTTC. Translation: CASSQDGAGPYEQYF.

This rearrangement joins TRBV11-3 to TRBJ2-7; 7 bases match TRBD2. This CDR3 spans 17 amino acids. Germline V gene data show CDR1 as SGHNT and CDR2 as YENEEA. With V trimmed by 2 bases and J by 0 bases, 10 bases remained unmatched. DNA for the CDR3: TGTGCCAGCAGCTTATGGCGGGGGTTAAGGAGCTCCTACGAGCAGTACTTC. Residues: CASSLWRGLRSSYEQYF.

DNA of the CDR3: TGTGCCAGCAGCGTAGCGGGCGAAGCGGGGGGTTCAGATACGCAGTATTTT. It is translated as CASSVAGEAGGSDTQYF. J is TRBJ2-3 and V is TRBV9; 9 bases fit TRBD2. Trimming cost V 0 bases and J 4 bases; bases outside gene matches: 9. The CDR3 runs to 17 residues. Germline CDR1 is SGDLS and CDR2 is YYNGEE.

This clone came up once. V and J are TRBV7-6 and TRBJ2-5, with D possibly TRBD1 on 6 matching bases. The V and J ends lost 5 bases and 0 bases respectively, with 10 bases between them. The CDR3 loop spans 14 amino acids. Germline V lookup: CDR1 SGHVS, CDR2 FNYEAQ. In DNA, the CDR3 is TGTGCCAGCAGCCCCTGGACAGACCAAGAGACCCAGTACTTC. Translated, it gives CASSPWTDQETQYF.

The V gene is TRBV13, the J gene TRBJ2-7; 8 nucleotides align to TRBD1. The CDR3 covers 15 residues. Germline-derived CDR1 and CDR2 are PRHDT and FYEKMQ (reference sequence). After removal of 5 bases from V and 0 bases from J, the junction contained 6 bases not matched to a gene. CDR3 bases: TGTGCCAGCAGCATTTACAGGGGGGTCTCCTACGAGCAGTACTTC. Translated: CASSIYRGVSYEQYF.

The rearrangement links TRBV25-1 to TRBJ2-7; D gene unclear. Germline CDR1 is MGHDK and CDR2 is SYGVNS. CDR3 length: 13 amino acids. The V end lost 3 bases, the J end lost 1 base, and 7 bases lay between the germline ends. The CDR3 DNA reads TGTGCCAGCAGTGATTTTCGTTCCTACGAGCAGTACTTC. Its translation is CASSDFRSYEQYF.

The chain links TRBV2 to TRBJ1-3; no clear D gene. The CDR3 spans 15 residues. The germline V gene has CDR1 SNHLY and CDR2 FYNNEI. Between the trimmed V and J ends, which lost 2 bases and 0 bases, there was a span of 8 bases. CDR3 protein: CASSERRSSGNTIYF. Written as DNA, the CDR3 is TGTGCCAGCAGTGAACGGCGGTCCTCTGGAAACACCATATATTTT.

The rearrangement joins TRBV11-2 to TRBJ2-3; TRBD2 aligns across 12 bases. V shed 5 bases and J 10 bases; nucleotides not matched to a gene: 10. Germline V gene sequence: CDR1 SGHAT, CDR2 FQNNGV. CDR3 length: 15 residues. The CDR3: CASSTWTSGNLAQYF. The CDR3 DNA is TGTGCCAGCAGCACCTGGACTAGCGGGAACCTCGCGCAGTATTTT.

In nucleotides, the CDR3 is TGCGCCAGCAGCCGCAGTGGGACAGGGCAAAATGAGCAGTTCTTC. Its translation: CASSRSGTGQNEQFF. The gene calls are TRBV5-1 and TRBJ2-1, with 9 bases matching TRBD1. CDR1 and CDR2 from the germline V gene are SGHRS and YFSETQ. The CDR3 runs to 15 residues. V gave up 4 bases and J gave up 7 bases; unmatched junction bases: 9.